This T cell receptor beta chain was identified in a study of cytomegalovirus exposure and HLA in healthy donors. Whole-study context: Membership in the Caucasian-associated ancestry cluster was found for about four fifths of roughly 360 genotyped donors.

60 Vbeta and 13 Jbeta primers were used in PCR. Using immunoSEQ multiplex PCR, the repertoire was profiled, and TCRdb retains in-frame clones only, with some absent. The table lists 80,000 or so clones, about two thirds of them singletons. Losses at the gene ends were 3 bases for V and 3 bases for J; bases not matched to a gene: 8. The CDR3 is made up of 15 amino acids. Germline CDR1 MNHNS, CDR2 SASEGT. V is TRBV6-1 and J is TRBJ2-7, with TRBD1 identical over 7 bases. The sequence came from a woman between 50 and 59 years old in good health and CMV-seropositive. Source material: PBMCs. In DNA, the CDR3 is TGTGCCAGCAGTGAGGAACAGGGGAGCTTCTACGAGCAGTACTTC. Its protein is CASSEEQGSFYEQYF.